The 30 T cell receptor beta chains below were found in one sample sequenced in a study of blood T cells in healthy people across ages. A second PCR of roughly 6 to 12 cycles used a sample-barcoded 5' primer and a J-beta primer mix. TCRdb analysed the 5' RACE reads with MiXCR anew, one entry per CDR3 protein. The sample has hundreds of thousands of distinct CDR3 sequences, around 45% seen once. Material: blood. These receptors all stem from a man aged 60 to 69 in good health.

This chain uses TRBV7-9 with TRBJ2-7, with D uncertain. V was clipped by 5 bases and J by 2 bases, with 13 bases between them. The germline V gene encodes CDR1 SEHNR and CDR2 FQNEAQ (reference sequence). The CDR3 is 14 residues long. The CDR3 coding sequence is TGTGCCAGCAGCCACGCGGCCTTACCCTACGAGCAGTACTTC. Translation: CASSHAALPYEQYF.

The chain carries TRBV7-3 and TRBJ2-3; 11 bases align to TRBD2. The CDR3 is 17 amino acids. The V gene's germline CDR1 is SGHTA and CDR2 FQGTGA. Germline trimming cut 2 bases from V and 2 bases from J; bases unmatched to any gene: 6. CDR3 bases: TGTGCCAGCAGCTTAGGGGCTAGCGGGGGGACCACAGATACGCAGTATTTT. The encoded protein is CASSLGASGGTTDTQYF. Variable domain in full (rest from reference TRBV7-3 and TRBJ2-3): GAGVSQTPSNKVTEKGKYVELRCDPISGHTALYWYRQSLGQGPEFLIYFQGTGAADDSGLPNDRFFAVRPEGSVSTLKIQRTERGDSAVYLCASSLGASGGTTDTQYFGPGTRLTVL.

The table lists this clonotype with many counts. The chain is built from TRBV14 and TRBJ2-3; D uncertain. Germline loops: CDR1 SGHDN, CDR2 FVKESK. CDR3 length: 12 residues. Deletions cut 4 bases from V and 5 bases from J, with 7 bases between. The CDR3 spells CASSLTIDTQYF. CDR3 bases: TGTGCCAGCAGCCTAACGATAGATACGCAGTATTTT.

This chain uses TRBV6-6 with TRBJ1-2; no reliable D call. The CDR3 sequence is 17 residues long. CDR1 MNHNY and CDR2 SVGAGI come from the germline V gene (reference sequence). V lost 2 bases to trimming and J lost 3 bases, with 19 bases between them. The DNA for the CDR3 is TGTGCCAGCAGTTACGGTCAATTTACCCGTATCTACTATGGCTACACCTTC. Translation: CASSYGQFTRIYYGYTF.

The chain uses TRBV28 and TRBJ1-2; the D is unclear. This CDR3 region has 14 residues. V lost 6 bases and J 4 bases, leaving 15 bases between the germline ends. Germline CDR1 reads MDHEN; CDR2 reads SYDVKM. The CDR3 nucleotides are TGTGCCAGCAGGGGTCGAGGGCAGGCCTATGGCTACACCTTC. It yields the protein CASRGRGQAYGYTF.

Written as DNA, the CDR3 is TGTGCTAGTGGAGATCATCGCCTTAACAGCTACGAGCAGTACTTC. It is translated as CASGDHRLNSYEQYF. The chain couples TRBV12-5 to TRBJ2-7, with D unresolved. This CDR3 is built from 15 residues. In germline, CDR1 is LGHNT, CDR2 FRNRAP. The V and J ends lost 6 bases and 3 bases respectively, with 18 bases between them. Full variable domain (remainder filled in from reference TRBV12-5 and TRBJ2-7): DARVTQTPRHKVTEMGQEVTMRCQPILGHNTVFWYRQTMMQGLELLAYFRNRAPLDDSGMPKDRFSAEMPDATLATLKIQPSEPRDSAVYFCASGDHRLNSYEQYFGPGTRLTVT.

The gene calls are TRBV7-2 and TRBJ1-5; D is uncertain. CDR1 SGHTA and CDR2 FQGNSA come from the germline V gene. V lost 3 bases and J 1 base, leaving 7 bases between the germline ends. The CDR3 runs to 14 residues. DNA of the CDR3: TGTGCCAGCAGCTTCGACACGAGCAATCAGCCCCAGCATTTT. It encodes CASSFDTSNQPQHF.

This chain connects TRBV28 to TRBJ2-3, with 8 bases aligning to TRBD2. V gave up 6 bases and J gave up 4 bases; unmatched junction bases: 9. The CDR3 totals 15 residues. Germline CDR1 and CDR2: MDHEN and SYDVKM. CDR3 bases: TGTGCCAGCAGCTCCGCCGGGACTAGTGCAGATACGCAGTATTTT. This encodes CASSSAGTSADTQYF.

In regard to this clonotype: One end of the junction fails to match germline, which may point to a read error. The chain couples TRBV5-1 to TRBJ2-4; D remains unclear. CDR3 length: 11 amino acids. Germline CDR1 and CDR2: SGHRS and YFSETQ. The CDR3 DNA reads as TGCGTCAGCAGCTCCCACAATGAGCAGTACTTC. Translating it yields CVSSSHNEQYF.

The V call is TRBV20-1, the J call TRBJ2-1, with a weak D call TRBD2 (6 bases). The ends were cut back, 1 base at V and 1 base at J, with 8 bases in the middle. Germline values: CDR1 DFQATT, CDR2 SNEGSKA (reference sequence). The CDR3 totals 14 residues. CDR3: CSARVGGSYNEQFF. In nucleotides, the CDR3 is TGCAGTGCTAGAGTGGGGGGATCCTACAATGAGCAGTTCTTC.

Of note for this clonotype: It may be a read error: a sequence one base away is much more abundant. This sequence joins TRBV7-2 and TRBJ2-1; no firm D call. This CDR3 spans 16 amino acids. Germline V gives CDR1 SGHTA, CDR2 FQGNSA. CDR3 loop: CASSSQSGATYNGQFF. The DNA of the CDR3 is TGTGCCAGCAGCTCCCAATCTGGAGCCACCTACAATGGGCAGTTCTTC.

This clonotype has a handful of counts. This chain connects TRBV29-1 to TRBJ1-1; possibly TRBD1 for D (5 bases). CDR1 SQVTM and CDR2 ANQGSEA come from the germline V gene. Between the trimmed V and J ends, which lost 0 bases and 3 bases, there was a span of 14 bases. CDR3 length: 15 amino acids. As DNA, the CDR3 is TGCAGCGTTGAAGATGGACGGAAAGGGGACACTGAAGCTTTCTTT. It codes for CSVEDGRKGDTEAFF.

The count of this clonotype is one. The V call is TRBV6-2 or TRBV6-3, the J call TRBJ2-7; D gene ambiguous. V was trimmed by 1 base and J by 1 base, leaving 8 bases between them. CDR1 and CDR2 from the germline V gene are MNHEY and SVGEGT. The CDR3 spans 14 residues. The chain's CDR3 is CASSYLQPSYEQYF. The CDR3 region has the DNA TGTGCCAGCAGTTACTTACAGCCTTCCTACGAGCAGTACTTC.

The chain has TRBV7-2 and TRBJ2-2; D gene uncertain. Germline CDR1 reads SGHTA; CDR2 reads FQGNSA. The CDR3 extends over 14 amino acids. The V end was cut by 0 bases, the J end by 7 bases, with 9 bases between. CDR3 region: CASSLARGLGELFF. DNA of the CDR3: TGTGCCAGCAGCTTAGCGCGAGGTCTCGGGGAGCTGTTTTTT. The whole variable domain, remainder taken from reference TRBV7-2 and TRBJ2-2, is GAGVSQSPSNKVTEKGKDVELRCDPISGHTALYWYRQSLGQGLEFLIYFQGNSAPDKSGLPSDRFSAERTGGSVSTLTIQRTQQEDSAVYLCASSLARGLGELFFGEGSRLTVL.

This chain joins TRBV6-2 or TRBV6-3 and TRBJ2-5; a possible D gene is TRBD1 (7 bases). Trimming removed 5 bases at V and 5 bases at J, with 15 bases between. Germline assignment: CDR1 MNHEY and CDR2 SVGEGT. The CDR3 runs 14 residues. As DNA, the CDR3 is TGTGCCAGCAGTCACCGGACAGGAGGGGAGACCCAGTACTTC. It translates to CASSHRTGGETQYF.

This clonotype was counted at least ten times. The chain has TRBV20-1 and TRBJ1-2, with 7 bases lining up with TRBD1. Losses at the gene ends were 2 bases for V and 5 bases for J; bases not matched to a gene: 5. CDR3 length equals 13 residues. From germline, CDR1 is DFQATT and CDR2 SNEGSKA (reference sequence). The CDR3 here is CSARLPTGYGYTF. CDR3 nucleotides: TGCAGTGCTAGACTTCCGACAGGGTATGGCTACACCTTC.

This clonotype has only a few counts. The CDR3 reads CASSYLDGGTGELFF. The CDR3 DNA reads as TGTGCCAGCAGTTACTTAGATGGGGGCACCGGGGAGCTGTTTTTT. V gene TRBV6-2 or TRBV6-3 combines with J gene TRBJ2-2; D could derive from TRBD1 or TRBD2 (5 bases each). Per germline, CDR1 MNHEY and CDR2 SVGEGT. With 1 base removed from V and 4 bases from J, the gap between germline ends came to 10 bases. The CDR3 sequence is 15 residues long.

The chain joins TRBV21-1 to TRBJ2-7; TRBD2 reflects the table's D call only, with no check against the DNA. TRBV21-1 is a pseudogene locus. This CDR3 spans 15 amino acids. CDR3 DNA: TGTGCCAGCAGCCGACGGGGAGGCTCGTACTACGAGCAGTACTTC. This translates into CASSRRGGSYYEQYF.

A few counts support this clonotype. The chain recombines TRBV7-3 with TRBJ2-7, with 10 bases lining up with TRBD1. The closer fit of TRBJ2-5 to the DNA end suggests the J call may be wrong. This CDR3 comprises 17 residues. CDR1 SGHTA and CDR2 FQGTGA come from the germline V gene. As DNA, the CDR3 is TGTGCCAGCAGCCACGCAGCTGGACAGGGGGGAGGAGAGACCCAGTACTTC. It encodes CASSHAAGQGGGETQYF.

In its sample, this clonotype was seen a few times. The DNA for the CDR3 is TGTGCCAGCAGCTCAATTCGACAGGGCAATCAGCCCCAGCATTTT. It encodes CASSSIRQGNQPQHF. This chain connects TRBV6-6 to TRBJ1-5; D perhaps matches TRBD1 (6 bases). Trimming took 6 bases from V and 2 from J, leaving 14 bases between them. Per germline, CDR1 MNHNY and CDR2 SVGAGI (reference sequence). The CDR3 covers 15 residues.

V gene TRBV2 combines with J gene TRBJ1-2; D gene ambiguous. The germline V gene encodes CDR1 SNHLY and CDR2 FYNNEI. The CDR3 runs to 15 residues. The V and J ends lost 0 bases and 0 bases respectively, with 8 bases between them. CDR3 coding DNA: TGTGCCAGCAGTGAAGCGCTTTGGGCTAACTATGGCTACACCTTC. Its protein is CASSEALWANYGYTF.

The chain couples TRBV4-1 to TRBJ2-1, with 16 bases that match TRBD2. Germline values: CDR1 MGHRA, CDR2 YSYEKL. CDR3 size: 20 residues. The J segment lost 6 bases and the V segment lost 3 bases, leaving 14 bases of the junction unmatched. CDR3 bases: TGCGCCAGCAGCCACACAGGGGGACTAGCGGGGGGGAGAGGGGTCAATGAGCAGTTCTTC. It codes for CASSHTGGLAGGRGVNEQFF.

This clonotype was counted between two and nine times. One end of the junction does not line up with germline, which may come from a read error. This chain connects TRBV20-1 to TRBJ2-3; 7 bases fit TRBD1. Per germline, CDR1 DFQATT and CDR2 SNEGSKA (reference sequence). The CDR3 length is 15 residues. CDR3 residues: CSASDRAGVTDTQYF. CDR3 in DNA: TGCAGTGCTAGCGACAGGGCAGGGGTCACAGATACTCAGTATTTT.

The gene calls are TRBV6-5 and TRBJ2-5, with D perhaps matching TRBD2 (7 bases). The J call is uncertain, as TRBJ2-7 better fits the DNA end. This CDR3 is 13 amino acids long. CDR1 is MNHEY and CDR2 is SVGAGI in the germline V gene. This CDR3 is CASRTPGGREQYF. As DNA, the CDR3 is TGTGCCAGCAGAACTCCCGGGGGGCGCGAGCAGTACTTC.

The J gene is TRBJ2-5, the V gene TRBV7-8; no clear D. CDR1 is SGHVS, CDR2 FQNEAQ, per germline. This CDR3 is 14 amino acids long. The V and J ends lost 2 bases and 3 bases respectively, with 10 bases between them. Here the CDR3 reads CASSLPGREETQYF. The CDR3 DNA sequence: TGTGCCAGCAGCTTACCCGGAAGAGAAGAGACCCAGTACTTC.

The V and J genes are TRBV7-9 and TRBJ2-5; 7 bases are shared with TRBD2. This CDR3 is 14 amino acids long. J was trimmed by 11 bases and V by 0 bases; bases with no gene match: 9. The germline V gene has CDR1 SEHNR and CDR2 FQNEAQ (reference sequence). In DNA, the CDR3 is TGTGCCAGCAGCTTAGCCGGACTAGAGGATTGGCAGTACTTC. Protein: CASSLAGLEDWQYF.

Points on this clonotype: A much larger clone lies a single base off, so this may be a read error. The CDR3 DNA follows: TGTGCCAGCAGCTCGGAGGACATCTACGAGCAGTACTTC. Translating gives CASSSEDIYEQYF. The chain couples TRBV5-5 to TRBJ2-4; either TRBD1 or TRBD2 may fit D (5 bases each). The end of the DNA is better explained by TRBJ2-7, so the J call may be wrong. The CDR3 loop spans 13 amino acids. Germline V gene data show CDR1 as SGHKS and CDR2 as YYEKEE (reference sequence).

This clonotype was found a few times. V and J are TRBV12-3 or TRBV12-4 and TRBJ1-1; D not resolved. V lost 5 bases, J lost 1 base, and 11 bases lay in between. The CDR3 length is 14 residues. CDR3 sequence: CASSPPLTNTEAFF. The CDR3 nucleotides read TGTGCCAGCAGTCCCCCACTAACGAACACTGAAGCTTTCTTT.

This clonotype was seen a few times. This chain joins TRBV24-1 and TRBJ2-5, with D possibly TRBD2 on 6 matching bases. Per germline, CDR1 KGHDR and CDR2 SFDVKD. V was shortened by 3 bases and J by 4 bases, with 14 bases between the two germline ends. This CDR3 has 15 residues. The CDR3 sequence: CATSDPTLGGETQYF. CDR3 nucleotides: TGTGCCACCAGTGATCCTACCTTGGGGGGAGAGACCCAGTACTTC.

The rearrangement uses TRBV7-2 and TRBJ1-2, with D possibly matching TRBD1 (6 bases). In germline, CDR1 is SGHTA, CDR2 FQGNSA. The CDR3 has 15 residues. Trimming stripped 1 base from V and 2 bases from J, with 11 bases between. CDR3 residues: CASSLGQGFNYGYTF. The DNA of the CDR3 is TGTGCCAGCAGCTTAGGCCAGGGGTTCAACTATGGCTACACCTTC.